This T cell receptor beta chain came from a study of control samples from healthy donors and cancer patients. Germline CDR1 reads SGHRS; CDR2 reads YFSETQ. This CDR3 contains 15 residues. V shed 5 bases and J 7 bases; nucleotides not matched to a gene: 11. TCRdb keeps only in-frame clones here, not all; method: immunoSEQ multiplex PCR. Altogether roughly 370,000 clones are present, more than 80% being singletons, with the ten largest covering 5% to 7%. The receptor's source is a man in his forties with head and neck cancer. This chain connects TRBV5-1 to TRBJ2-7; TRBD1 matches at 11 bases. What was sequenced was PBMCs. The CDR3 is CASSYDGQGAGEQYF. The CDR3 DNA reads TGCGCCAGCAGTTATGACGGACAGGGGGCGGGAGAGCAGTACTTC.